This TCR beta chain was sequenced for a study of blood T cells in healthy people across ages. Note on this clonotype: Its antigen is still unknown. At one boundary the junction diverges from the germline segment, which might be a read error.

The authors ran a second PCR of about 6 to 12 cycles using a sample-barcoded 5' primer and a J-beta primer mix. All cDNA molecules were each tagged by a template-switch adaptor with 12 random nucleotides. TCRdb ran MiXCR on the 5' RACE reads and lists one entry per CDR3 protein. The sample gives roughly 1.5 million distinct CDR3 sequences, 35% to 45% of which show up once; roughly 3.7% is in the top ten. This CDR3 region has 16 residues. The germline V gene has CDR1 SSHAT and CDR2 FNYEAQ (reference sequence). Study-wide findings and caveats: The unsorted PBMCs prevented any conclusive comparison of naive versus antigen-experienced cells. It was the long-lived donors that had more naive CD4+ cells and higher diversity than aged donors.

This receptor was taken from a woman younger than 35 in good health. The rearrangement uses TRBV7-7 and TRBJ2-1; D is possibly TRBD1 (6 bases). Sequencing was performed on blood. The CDR3 bases are TGTGCTAGCAGCTTAGAACTGGGGGCCTCCTACAATGAGCAGTTCTTC. This gives the protein CASSLELGASYNEQFF.